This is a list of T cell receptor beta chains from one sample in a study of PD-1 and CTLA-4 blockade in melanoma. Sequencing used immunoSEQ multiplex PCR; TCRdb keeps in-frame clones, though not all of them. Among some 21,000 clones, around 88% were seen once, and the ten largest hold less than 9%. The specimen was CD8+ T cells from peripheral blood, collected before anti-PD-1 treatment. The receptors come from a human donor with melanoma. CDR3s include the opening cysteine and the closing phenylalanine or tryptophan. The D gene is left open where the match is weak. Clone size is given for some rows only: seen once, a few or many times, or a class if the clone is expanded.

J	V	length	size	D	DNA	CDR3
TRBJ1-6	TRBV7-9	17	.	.	TGTGCCAGCAGCTTCACCACAACGGGTCTTCTCGATTCACCCCTCCACTTT	CASSFTTTGLLDSPLHF
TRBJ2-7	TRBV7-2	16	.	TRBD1	TGTGCCAGCAGCATCGGGACAGGGCTGAACTCCTACGAGCAGTACTTC	CASSIGTGLNSYEQYF
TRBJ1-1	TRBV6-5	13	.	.	TGTGCCAGCAGTTACAACGGCAACACTGAAGCTTTCTTT	CASSYNGNTEAFF
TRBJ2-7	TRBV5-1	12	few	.	TGCGCCAGCAGCTTGGGTCCCCTCGAGCAGTACTTC	CASSLGPLEQYF
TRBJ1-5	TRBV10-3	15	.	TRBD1	TGTGCCATCAGTGACCAGGACAGGGAGACTCAGCCCCAGCATTTT	CAISDQDRETQPQHF
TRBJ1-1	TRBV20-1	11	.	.	TGCAGTGCCACTCTCGTGGGGGAAGCTTTCTTT	CSATLVGEAFF
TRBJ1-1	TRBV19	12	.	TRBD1	TGTGCCAGTAGTGGAGGGGGCGAGACCGCTTTCTTT	CASSGGGETAFF
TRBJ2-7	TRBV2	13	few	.	TGTGCCAGCACCGCAGGCGGGGTAGGCGAGCAGTACTTC	CASTAGGVGEQYF
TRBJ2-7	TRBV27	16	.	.	TGTGCCAGCAGTTTACTCCCCGGTCCCTCCGACTACGAGCAGTACTTC	CASSLLPGPSDYEQYF
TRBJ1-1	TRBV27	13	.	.	TGTGCCAGCCGTGGGGGGGGGAACACTGAAGCTTTCTTT	CASRGGGNTEAFF
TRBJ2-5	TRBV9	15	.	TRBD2	TGTGCCAGCAGCGCCGGGGCTAGCGGGGGAGAGACCCAGTACTTC	CASSAGASGGETQYF
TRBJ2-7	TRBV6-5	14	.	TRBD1	TGTGCCAGCAGCCCGGGACAGGGCTCCTACGAGCAGTACTTC	CASSPGQGSYEQYF